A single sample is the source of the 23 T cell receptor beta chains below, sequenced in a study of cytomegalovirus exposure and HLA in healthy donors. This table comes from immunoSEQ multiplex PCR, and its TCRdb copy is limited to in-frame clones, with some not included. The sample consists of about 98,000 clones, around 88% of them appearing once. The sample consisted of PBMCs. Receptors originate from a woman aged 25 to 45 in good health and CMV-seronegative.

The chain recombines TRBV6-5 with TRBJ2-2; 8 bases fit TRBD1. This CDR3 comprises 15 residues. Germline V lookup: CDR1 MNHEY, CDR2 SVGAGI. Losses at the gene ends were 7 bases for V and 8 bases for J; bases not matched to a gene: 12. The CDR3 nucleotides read TGTGCCAGCACTCCCGGACAGGGAGGAACGGGGGAGCTGTTTTTT. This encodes CASTPGQGGTGELFF.

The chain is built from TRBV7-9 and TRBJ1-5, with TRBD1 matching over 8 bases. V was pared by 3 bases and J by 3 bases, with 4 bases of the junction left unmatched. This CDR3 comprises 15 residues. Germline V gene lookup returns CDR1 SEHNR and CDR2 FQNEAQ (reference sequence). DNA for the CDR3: TGTGCCAGCAGCTTCGGACAGGGATTCAATCAGCCCCAGCATTTT. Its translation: CASSFGQGFNQPQHF.

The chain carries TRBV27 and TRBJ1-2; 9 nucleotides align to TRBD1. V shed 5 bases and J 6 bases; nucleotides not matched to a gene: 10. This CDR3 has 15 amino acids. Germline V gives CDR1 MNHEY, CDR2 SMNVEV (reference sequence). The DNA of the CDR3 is TGTGCCAGCAGTCCTCTACTCACAGGGGGCAATGGCTACACCTTC. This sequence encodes CASSPLLTGGNGYTF.

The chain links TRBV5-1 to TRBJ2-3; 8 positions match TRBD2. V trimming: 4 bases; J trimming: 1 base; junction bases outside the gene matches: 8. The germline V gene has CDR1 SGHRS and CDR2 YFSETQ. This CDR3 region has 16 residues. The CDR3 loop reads CASSRGDSGGTDTQYF. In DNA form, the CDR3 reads TGCGCCAGCAGCCGCGGGGATAGCGGGGGCACAGATACGCAGTATTTT. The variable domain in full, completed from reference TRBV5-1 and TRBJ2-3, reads KAGVTQTPRYLIKTRGQQVTLSCSPISGHRSVSWYQQTPGQGLQFLFEYFSETQRNKGNFPGRFSGRQFSNSRSEMNVSTLELGDSALYLCASSRGDSGGTDTQYFGPGTRLTVL.

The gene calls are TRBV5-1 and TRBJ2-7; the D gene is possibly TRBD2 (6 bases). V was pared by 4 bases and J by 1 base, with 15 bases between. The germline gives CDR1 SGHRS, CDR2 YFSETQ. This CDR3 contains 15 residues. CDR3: CASSPGLPTSYEQYF. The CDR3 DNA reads TGCGCCAGCAGCCCGGGACTGCCGACGTCCTACGAGCAGTACTTC.

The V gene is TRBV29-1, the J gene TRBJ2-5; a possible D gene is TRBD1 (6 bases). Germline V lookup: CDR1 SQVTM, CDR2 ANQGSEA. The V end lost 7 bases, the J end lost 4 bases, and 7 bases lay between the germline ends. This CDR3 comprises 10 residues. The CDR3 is CSGGGETQYF. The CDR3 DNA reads TGCAGCGGAGGGGGAGAGACCCAGTACTTC.

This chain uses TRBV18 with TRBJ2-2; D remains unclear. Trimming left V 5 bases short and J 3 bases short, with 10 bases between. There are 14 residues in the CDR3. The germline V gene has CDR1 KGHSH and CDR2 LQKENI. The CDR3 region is CASSSLRDTGELFF. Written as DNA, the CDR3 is TGTGCCAGCTCATCCCTCCGGGACACCGGGGAGCTGTTTTTT.

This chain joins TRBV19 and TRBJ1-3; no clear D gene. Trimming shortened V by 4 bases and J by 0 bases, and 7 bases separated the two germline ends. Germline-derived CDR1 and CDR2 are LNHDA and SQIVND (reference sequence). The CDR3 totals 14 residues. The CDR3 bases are TGTGCCAGTAGTAACAGACACTCTGGAAACACCATATATTTT. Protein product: CASSNRHSGNTIYF.

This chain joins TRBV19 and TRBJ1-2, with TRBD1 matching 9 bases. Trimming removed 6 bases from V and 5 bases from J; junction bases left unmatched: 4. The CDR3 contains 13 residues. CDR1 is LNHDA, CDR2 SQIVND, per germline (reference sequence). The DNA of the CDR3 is TGTGCCAGTAGCGGGACAGGGTTATATGGCTACACCTTC. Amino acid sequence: CASSGTGLYGYTF.

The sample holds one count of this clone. The chain's CDR3 is CASSDEYGGVTDTQYF. The CDR3 DNA reads TGTGCCAGCAGTGATGAGTATGGAGGGGTGACAGATACGCAGTATTTT. The chain combines TRBV2 with TRBJ2-3, with D perhaps TRBD2 (6 bases). The CDR3 loop spans 16 amino acids. In germline, CDR1 is SNHLY, CDR2 FYNNEI. V lost 3 bases, J lost 3 bases, and 16 bases lay in between.

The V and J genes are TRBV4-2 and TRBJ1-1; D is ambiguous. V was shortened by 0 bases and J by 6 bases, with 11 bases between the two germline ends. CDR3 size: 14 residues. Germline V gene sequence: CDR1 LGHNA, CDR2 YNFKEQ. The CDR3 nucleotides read TGTGCCAGCAGCCAAGATCGGGGAGGGTCTGAAGCTTTCTTT. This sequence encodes CASSQDRGGSEAFF.

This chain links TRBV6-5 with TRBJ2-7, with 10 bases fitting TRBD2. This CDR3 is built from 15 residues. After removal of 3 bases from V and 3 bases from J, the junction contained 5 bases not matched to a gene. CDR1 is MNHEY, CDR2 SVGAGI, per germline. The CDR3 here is CASSYAGLAFYEQYF. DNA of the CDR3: TGTGCCAGCAGTTATGCGGGACTAGCGTTCTACGAGCAGTACTTC.

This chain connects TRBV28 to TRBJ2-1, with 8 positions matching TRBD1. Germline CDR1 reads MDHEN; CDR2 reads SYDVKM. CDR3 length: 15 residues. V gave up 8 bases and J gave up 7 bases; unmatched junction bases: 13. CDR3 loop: CASRSRTGRVNEQFF. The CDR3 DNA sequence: TGTGCCAGCCGGTCTAGGACAGGGAGAGTGAATGAGCAGTTCTTC.

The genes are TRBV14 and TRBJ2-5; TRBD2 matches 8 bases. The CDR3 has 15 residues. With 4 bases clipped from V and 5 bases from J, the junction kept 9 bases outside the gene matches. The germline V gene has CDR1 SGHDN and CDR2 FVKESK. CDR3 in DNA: TGTGCCAGCAGCCCCTTGGCGGGGGGCGCGGAGACCCAGTACTTC. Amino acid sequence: CASSPLAGGAETQYF.

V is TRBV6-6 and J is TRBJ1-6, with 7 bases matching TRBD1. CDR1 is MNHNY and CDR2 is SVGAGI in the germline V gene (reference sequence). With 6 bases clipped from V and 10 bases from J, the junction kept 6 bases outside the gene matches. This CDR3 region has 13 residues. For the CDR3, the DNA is TGTGCCAGCAGAAGCAGGGGGAACTCACCCCTCCACTTT. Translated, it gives CASRSRGNSPLHF.

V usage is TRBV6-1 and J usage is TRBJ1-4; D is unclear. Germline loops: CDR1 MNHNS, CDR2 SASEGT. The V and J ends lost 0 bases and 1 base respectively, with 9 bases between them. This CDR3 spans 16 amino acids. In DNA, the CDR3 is TGTGCCAGCAGTGAAGCCCTCGGTAGAACTAATGAAAAACTGTTTTTT. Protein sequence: CASSEALGRTNEKLFF.

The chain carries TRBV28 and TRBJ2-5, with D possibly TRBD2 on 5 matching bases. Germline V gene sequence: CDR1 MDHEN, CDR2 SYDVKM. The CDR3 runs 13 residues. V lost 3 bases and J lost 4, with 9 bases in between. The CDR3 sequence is CASSFVGGETQYF. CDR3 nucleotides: TGTGCCAGCAGTTTCGTAGGAGGAGAGACCCAGTACTTC.

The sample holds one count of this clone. For the CDR3, the DNA is TGCAGTGCTTCCCAAAGCCATGAGCAGTTCTTC. Translated, it gives CSASQSHEQFF. The chain couples TRBV20-1 to TRBJ2-1, with no clear D. The CDR3 covers 11 residues. Between the trimmed V and J ends, which lost 5 bases and 8 bases, there was a span of 10 bases. The V gene's germline CDR1 is DFQATT and CDR2 SNEGSKA (reference sequence).

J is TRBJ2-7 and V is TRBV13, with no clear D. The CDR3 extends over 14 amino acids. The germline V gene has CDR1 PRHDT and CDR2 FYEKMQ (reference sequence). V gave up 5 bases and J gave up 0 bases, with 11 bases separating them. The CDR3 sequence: CASSHDSISYEQYF. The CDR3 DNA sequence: TGTGCCAGCAGCCATGACTCTATCTCCTACGAGCAGTACTTC.

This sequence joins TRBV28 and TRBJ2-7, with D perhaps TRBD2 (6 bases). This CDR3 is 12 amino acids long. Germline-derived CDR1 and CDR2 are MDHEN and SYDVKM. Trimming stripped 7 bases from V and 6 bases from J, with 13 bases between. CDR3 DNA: TGTGCCAGCACCCTAGGAGGGGTCGAGCAGTACTTC. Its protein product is CASTLGGVEQYF.

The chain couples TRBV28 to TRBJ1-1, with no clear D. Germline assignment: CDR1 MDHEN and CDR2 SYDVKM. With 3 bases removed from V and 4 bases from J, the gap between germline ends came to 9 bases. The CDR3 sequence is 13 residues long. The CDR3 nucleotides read TGTGCCAGCAGTTTCGGGAAATCCACTGAAGCTTTCTTT. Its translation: CASSFGKSTEAFF.

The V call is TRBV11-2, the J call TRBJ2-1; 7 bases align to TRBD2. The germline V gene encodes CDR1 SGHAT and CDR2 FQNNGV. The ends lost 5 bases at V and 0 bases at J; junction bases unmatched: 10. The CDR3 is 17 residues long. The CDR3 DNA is TGTGCCAGCAGCCCCGGAGCGGGGACTCCCTCCTACAATGAGCAGTTCTTC. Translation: CASSPGAGTPSYNEQFF.

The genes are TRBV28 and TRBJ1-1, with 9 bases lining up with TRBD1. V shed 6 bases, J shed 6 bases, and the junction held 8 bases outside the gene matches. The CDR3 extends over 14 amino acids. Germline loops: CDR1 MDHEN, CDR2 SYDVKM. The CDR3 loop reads CASSRGTGTPEAFF. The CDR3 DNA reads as TGTGCCAGCAGCCGCGGGACAGGGACCCCTGAAGCTTTCTTT.